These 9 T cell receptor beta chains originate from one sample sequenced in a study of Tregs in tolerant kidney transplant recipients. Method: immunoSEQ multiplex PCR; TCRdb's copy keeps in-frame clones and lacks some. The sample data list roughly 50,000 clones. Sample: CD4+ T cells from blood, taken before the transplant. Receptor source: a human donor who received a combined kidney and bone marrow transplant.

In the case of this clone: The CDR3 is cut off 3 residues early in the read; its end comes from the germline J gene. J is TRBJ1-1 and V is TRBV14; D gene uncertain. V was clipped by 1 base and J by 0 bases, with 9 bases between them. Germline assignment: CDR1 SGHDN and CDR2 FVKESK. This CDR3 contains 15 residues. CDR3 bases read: TGTGCCAGCAGCCAAGTCGCGGGGATGAACACTGAA. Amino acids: CASSQVAGMNTE. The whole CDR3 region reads CASSQVAGMNTEAFF.

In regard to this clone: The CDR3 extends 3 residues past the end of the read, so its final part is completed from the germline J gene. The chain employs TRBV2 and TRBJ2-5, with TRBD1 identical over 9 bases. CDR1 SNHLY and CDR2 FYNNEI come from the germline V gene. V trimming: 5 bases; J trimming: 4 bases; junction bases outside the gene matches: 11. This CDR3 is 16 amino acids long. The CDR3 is CASSRGTGPVGETQYF. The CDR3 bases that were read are TGTGCCAGCAGTCGAGGGACAGGGCCGGTAGGAGAGACC.

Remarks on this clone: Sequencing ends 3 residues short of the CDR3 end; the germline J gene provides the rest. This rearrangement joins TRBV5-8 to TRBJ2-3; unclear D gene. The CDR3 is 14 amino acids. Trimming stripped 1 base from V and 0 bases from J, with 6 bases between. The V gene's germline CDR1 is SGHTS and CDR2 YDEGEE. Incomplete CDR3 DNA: TGTGCCAGCAGCTTGAGCTACAGCACAGATACG. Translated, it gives CASSLSYSTDT. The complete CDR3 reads CASSLSYSTDTQYF.

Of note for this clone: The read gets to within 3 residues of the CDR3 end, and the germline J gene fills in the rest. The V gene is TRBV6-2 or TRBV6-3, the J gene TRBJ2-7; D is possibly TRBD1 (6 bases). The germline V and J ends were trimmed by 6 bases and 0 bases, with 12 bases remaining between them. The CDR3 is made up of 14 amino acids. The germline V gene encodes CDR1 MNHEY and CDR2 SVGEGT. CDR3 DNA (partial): TGTGCCAGCAGCGACGACAGGATCTCCTACGAG. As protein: CASSDDRISYE. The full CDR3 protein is CASSDDRISYEQYF.

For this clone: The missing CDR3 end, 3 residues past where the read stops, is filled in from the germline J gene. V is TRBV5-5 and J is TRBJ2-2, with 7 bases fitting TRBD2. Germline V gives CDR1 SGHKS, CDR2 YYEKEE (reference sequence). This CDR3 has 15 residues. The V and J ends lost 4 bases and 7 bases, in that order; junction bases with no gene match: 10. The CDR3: CASSLRSGANGELFF. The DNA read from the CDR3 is TGTGCCAGCAGCCTCCGGAGCGGGGCTAACGGGGAG.

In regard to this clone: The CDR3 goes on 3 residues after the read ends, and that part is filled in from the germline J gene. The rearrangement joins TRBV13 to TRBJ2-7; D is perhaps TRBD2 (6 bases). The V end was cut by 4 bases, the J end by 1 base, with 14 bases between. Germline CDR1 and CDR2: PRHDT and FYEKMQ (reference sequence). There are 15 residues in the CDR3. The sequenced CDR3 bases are TGTGCCAGCAGCTCCCCACGCGGGGCATCCTACGAG. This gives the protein CASSSPRGASYE. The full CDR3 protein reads CASSSPRGASYEQYF. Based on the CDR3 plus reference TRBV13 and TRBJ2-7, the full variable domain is AAGVIQSPRHLIKEKRETATLKCYPIPRHDTVYWYQQGPGQDPQFLISFYEKMQSDKGSIPDRFSAQQFSDYHSELNMSSLELGDSALYFCASSSPRGASYEQYFGPGTRLTVT.

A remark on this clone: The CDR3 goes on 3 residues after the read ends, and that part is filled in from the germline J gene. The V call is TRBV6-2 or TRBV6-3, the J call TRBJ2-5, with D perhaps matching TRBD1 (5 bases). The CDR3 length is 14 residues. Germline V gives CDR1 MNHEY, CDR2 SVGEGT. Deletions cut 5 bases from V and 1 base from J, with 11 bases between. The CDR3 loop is CASSQAGSQETQYF. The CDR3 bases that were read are TGTGCCAGCAGTCAGGCAGGGTCCCAAGAGACC.

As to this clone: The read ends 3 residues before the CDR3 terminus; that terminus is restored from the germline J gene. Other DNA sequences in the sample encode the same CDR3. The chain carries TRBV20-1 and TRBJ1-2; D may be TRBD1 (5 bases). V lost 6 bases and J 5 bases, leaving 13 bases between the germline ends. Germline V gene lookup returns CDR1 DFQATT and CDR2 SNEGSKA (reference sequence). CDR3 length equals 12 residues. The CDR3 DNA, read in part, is TGCAGTGCGGGGGGACCGGTATATGGC. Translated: CSAGGPVYG. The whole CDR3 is CSAGGPVYGYTF.

The CDR3 loop is CAWSAWQGILYEQYF. CDR3 DNA, as far as it was read: TGTGCCTGGAGTGCTTGGCAGGGCATCCTGTACGAG. The gene calls are TRBV30 and TRBJ2-7; tentative D call: TRBD1 (5 bases). Read sequence stops 3 residues before the CDR3 end, and the germline J gene provides the missing end. Per the germline V gene, CDR1 is GTSNPN and CDR2 is SVGIG (reference sequence). V lost 1 base to trimming and J lost 4 bases, with 17 bases between them. The CDR3 consists of 15 residues.